Given below is one TCR beta chain in context. Antigen unknown. This entry belongs to a study of cytomegalovirus exposure and HLA in healthy donors. As for the study in general: Within the Caucasian-associated ancestry cluster were around four fifths of the roughly 380 genotyped donors. Study results and caveats: A prior analysis recorded that most TCR beta V segments were productive about 90% or about 30% of the time.

This CDR3 spans 17 amino acids. Germline V gene lookup returns CDR1 SGHTA and CDR2 FQGNSA. With V trimmed by 2 bases and J by 5 bases, 12 bases remained unmatched. PCR was performed using 60 Vbeta and 13 Jbeta primers. Using immunoSEQ multiplex PCR, the repertoire was profiled, and TCRdb retains in-frame clones only, with some absent. The sample totals roughly 220,000 clones. The sequenced sample was PBMCs. The TCR was taken from a girl aged 2-9 years in good health and CMV-seropositive. The chain is built from TRBV7-2 and TRBJ2-7; 10 bases are a match to TRBD2. CDR3 nucleotides: TGTGCCAGCAGCTTACTCGCGGCCTCTAGCGGGAGAAACGAGCAGTACTTC. Encoded protein: CASSLLAASSGRNEQYF.